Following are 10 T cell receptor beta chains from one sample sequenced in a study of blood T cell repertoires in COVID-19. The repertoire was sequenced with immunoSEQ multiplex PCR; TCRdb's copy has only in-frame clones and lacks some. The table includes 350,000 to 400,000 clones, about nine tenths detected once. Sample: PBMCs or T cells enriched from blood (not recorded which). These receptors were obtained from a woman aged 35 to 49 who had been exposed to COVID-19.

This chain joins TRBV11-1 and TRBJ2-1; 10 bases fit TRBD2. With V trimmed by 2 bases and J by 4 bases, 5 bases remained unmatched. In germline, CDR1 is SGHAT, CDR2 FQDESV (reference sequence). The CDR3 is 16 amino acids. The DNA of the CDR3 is TGTGCCAGCAGCTTAATATCACTAGCGGGGTACAATGAGCAGTTCTTC. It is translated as CASSLISLAGYNEQFF.

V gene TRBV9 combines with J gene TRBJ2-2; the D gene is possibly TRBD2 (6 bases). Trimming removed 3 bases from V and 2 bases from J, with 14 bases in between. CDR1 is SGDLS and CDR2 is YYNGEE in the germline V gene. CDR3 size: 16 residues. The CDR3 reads CASSETGLYNTGELFF. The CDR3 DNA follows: TGTGCCAGCAGCGAGACCGGACTATATAACACCGGGGAGCTGTTTTTT.

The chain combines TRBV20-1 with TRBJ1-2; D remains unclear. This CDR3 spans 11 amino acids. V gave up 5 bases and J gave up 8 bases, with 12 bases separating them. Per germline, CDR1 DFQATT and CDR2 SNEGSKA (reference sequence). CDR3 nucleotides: TGCAGTGCTGCCAGGCCTGGGGGCTACACCTTC. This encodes CSAARPGGYTF.

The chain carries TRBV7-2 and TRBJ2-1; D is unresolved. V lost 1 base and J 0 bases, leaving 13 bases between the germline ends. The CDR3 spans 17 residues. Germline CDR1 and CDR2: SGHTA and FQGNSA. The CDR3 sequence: CASSLGESFGSYNEQFF. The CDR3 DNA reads TGTGCCAGCAGCTTAGGCGAGAGCTTCGGCTCCTACAATGAGCAGTTCTTC.

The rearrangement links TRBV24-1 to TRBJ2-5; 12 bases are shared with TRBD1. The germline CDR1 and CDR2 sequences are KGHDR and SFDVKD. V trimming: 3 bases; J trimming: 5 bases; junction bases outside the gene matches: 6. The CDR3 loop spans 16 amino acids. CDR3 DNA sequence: TGTGCCACCAGTGATCCTACCGGGACAGGGGGCGAGACCCAGTACTTC. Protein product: CATSDPTGTGGETQYF.

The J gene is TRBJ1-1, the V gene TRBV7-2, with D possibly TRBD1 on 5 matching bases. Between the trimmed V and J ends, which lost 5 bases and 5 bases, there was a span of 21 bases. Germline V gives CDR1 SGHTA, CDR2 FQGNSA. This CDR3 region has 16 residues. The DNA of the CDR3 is TGTGCCAGCAGCCCATCCGTGGGGGGAAGACGTACTGAAGCTTTCTTT. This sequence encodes CASSPSVGGRRTEAFF.

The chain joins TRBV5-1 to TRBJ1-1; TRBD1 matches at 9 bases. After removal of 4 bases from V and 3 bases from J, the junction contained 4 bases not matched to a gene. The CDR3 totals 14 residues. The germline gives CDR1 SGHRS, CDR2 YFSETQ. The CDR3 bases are TGCGCCAGCAGCCCCCGGACAGGGGACACTGAAGCTTTCTTT. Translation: CASSPRTGDTEAFF.

The CDR3 region is CSGWRSDRVQHTQYF. For the CDR3, the DNA is TGCAGCGGGTGGCGATCTGACAGGGTGCAGCATACGCAGTATTTT. The chain is built from TRBV29-1 and TRBJ2-3; TRBD1 matches at 7 bases. CDR3 size: 15 residues. In germline, CDR1 is SQVTM, CDR2 ANQGSEA. J gave up 7 bases and V 7 bases, and 17 bases lay outside the gene matches.

The CDR3 spells CASSPSSVSTDTQYF. In DNA, the CDR3 is TGTGCCAGCAGCCCGAGCAGCGTTAGCACAGATACGCAGTATTTT. The chain links TRBV11-2 to TRBJ2-3; D is uncertain. This CDR3 spans 15 amino acids. CDR1 and CDR2 (germline): SGHAT, FQNNGV. V was pared by 5 bases and J by 0 bases, with 12 bases between. The full variable domain, with the rest looked up from reference TRBV11-2 and TRBJ2-3, is EAGVAQSPRYKIIEKRQSVAFWCNPISGHATLYWYQQILGQGPKLLIQFQNNGVVDDSQLPKDRFSAERLKGVDSTLKIQPAKLEDSAVYLCASSPSSVSTDTQYFGPGTRLTVL.

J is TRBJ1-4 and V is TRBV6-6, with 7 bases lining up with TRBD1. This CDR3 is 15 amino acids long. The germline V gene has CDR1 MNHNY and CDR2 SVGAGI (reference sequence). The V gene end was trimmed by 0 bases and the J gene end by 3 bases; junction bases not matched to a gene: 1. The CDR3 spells CASSYSGTANEKLFF. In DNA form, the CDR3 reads TGTGCCAGCAGTTACTCTGGGACAGCTAATGAAAAACTGTTTTTT.